This TCR beta chain appears in the sequencing data of a study of T cell responses to AZD1222 COVID-19 vaccine. Study findings and constraints: Spike-specific TCR breadth and depth rose after two AZD1222 doses. It was only after the peak T cell response that any repertoires were sampled. At study baseline, merely more than 5 AZD1222 recipients were seropositive.

Details on this clone: Its specificity is unknown.

CDR1 and CDR2 from the germline V gene are GTSNPN and SVGIG (reference sequence). The J segment lost 5 bases and the V segment lost 2 bases, leaving 18 bases of the junction unmatched. This CDR3 is built from 17 residues. Assay: immunoSEQ multiplex PCR; the TCRdb copy retains only in-frame clones and omits some. This sample carries 130,000 to 150,000 clones, 85% to 95% of them seen once, and the ten largest clones take 9% to 15%. The receptor was derived from an adult who had recovered from COVID-19. V usage is TRBV30 and J usage is TRBJ2-7; TRBD1 aligns across 7 bases. The sequencing used peripheral blood, collected after recovery from COVID-19. CDR3 residues: CAWSSGGQRKRADEQYF. CDR3 DNA sequence: TGTGCCTGGAGTTCAGGGGGACAAAGAAAAAGGGCCGACGAGCAGTACTTC.